This T cell receptor beta chain was sequenced in a study of blood T cell repertoires in COVID-19. The V gene end was trimmed by 0 bases and the J gene end by 4 bases; junction bases not matched to a gene: 2. The V gene's germline CDR1 is SGHVS and CDR2 FNYEAQ. The CDR3 has 15 amino acids. The method was immunoSEQ multiplex PCR; TCRdb's version includes in-frame clones alone and lacks a portion of them. The table includes 200,000 to 250,000 clones, approximately 90% detected once. Sequenced material: peripheral blood. This TCR was recovered from a man in his 60s with COVID-19, enrolled during active disease. The gene calls are TRBV7-6 and TRBJ2-7, with 11 bases identical to TRBD1. DNA for the CDR3: TGTGCCAGCAGCTTAGCGGGACAGGGGGGGTACGAGCAGTACTTC. As protein: CASSLAGQGGYEQYF. Drawing the rest from reference TRBV7-6 and TRBJ2-7, the complete variable domain is GAGVSQSPRYKVTKRGQDVALRCDPISGHVSLYWYRQALGQGPEFLTYFNYEAQQDKSGLPNDRFSAERPEGSISTLTIQRTEQRDSAMYRCASSLAGQGGYEQYFGPGTRLTVT.